The 6 T cell receptor beta chains given below trace back to one sample, sequenced in a study of tumor-infiltrating lymphocytes in primary liver carcinoma (TCRdb year 2017). The instrument given in TCRdb is Illumina HiSeq 2500. Starting from about 500 ng total RNA, TCRbeta-specific cDNA was produced by reverse transcription with a constant-region primer and ProtoScript II reverse transcriptase. TCRbeta libraries were built with three nested multiplex PCR rounds, a slightly modified ARM-PCR procedure. Each of the first two PCR rounds ran for approximately 11 cycles and used multiplex TRBV1-TRBV30 forward primers together with a Cbeta reverse primer. The public reads were run again by TCRdb, first through fastp at Q25 and then through MiXCR, and only productive beta chains were kept. Here each entry gathers all rows of one CDR3 protein and keeps the most common genes and DNA. The sample contains 320,000 or so distinct CDR3 sequences, more than 55% of them found a single time. The top ten clones comprise approximately 9% of the sample.

TRIzol reagent was used to extract blood RNA from unsorted whole blood, while the DNeasy Blood & Tissue kit provided the germline DNA. Specimen: peripheral blood. Source of these receptors: a man aged 35 to 55 with primary liver carcinoma and hepatitis B virus infection.

Concerning this clonotype itself: At one end, the junction sequence differs from germline, possibly due to a read error. The rearrangement uses TRBV6-1 and TRBJ1-2, with TRBD1 as a possible D gene (5 bases). The CDR3 sequence is 14 residues long. Germline-derived CDR1 and CDR2 are MNHNS and SASEGT. The DNA of the CDR3 is TGTGCCAGCAGTGAAGCTGGGGGAGGCTATGGCTACTCCTTC. Translated: CASSEAGGGYGYSF.

This clonotype appeared a few times. Germline is not matched at one junction end, which may reflect a read error. This chain links TRBV12-3 or TRBV12-4 with TRBJ1-2, with D tentatively TRBD1 (6 bases). CDR3 length: 12 residues. In DNA, the CDR3 is TGTGCTAGCAGCCTGGGACACTATGGATACGCCTTC. Translation gives CASSLGHYGYAF.

As for this clonotype: The germline gene is not matched at one end of the junction; a read error may be the cause. The chain couples TRBV11-2 to TRBJ2-1; D not resolved. Germline V CDR1 and CDR2: SGHAT, FQNNGV. The CDR3 has 13 residues. The CDR3 is CASSFELNNAQFF. The CDR3, as DNA: TGTGCCAGCAGCTTTGAACTAAACAATGCGCAGTTCTTC.

About this clonotype: One end of the junction fails to match germline, which may point to a read error. The chain couples TRBV11-3 to TRBJ2-5; D gene ambiguous. The germline V gene encodes CDR1 SGHNT and CDR2 YENEEA. The CDR3 loop spans 15 amino acids. CDR3 sequence (DNA): TGTGCTAGCAGCTCAGGAACAGCTCAACAAGAGACCCAGTACTTC. Translating it yields CASSSGTAQQETQYF.

Only one count was recorded for this clonotype. A much larger clone sits a single nucleotide away, making a read error possible. The J gene is TRBJ2-2, the V gene TRBV10-3, with D maybe TRBD2 (5 bases). The V gene's germline CDR1 is ENHRY and CDR2 SYGVKD. CDR3 length: 11 amino acids. The CDR3: CAISVSGELLF. CDR3 coding DNA: TGTGCCATCAGTGTGTCCGGGGAGCTGCTTTTT.

This clonotype was recorded at least ten times. This chain joins TRBV14 and TRBJ1-1; no clear D. The CDR3 is made up of 13 amino acids. V lost 3 bases and J 0 bases, leaving 5 bases between the germline ends. From germline, CDR1 is SGHDN and CDR2 FVKESK. The CDR3 is CASSQYLNTEAFF. The CDR3 DNA is TGTGCCAGCAGCCAGTACTTGAACACTGAAGCTTTCTTT.